This TCR beta chain appears in the sequencing data of a study of T cells in Graves' hyperthyroidism and ophthalmopathy. General study results and limits: Prediction of ophthalmopathy progression came a median around 7.1 months pre-onset. In the blood, most expanded thyroid clonotypes above 0.001 appeared as well.

Calling Graves' hyperthyroidism stable meant ophthalmopathy did not progress within 18 months. Patients having uncontrolled infection, another autoimmune disease, pregnancy or lactation were not included. This clonotype was counted between two and nine times. The target antigen is unknown. V shed 3 bases and J 3 bases; nucleotides not matched to a gene: 2. The CDR3 totals 14 residues. Per the germline V gene, CDR1 is DFQATT and CDR2 is SNEGSKA (reference sequence). TCR beta CDR3 regions were amplified from RNA. HTBI primers were employed in a first-round RT-PCR of the TCR CDR3. MiXCR, applied by TCRdb to the multiplex PCR reads, yields one record per CDR3 protein. The table lists about 350,000 distinct CDR3 sequences, about 15% of them singletons.

The sequence was collected from a woman in her twenties or thirties with Graves' hyperthyroidism. The sample consisted of blood. The J gene is TRBJ2-7, the V gene TRBV20-1, with 13 bases that match TRBD2. The CDR3: CSASGTSGNYEQYF. The CDR3 DNA follows: TGCAGTGCTAGCGGGACTAGCGGGAACTACGAGCAGTACTTC.